This TCR beta chain is from a study of OX40 agonist ivuxolimab in advanced cancers. Study details: Having had anti-PD-1, anti-PD-L1 or anti-CTLA-4 therapy before was allowed, and about 42% had some. Points from the study as a whole: Certain nonresponders likewise exhibited a low normalized T-cell clonal expansion. Blood T cells, both CD4+ and CD8+, expanded clonally by week 6 at 0.1 to 3.0 mg/kg.

Of note for this clone: Its antigen is currently unknown.

The table came from immunoSEQ multiplex PCR; TCRdb's copy has only in-frame clones and leaves some out. In the table there are around 26,000 clones, approximately 79% of which are singletons. V lost 6 bases and J lost 4, with 9 bases in between. The CDR3 consists of 12 residues. Germline assignment: CDR1 LGHNA and CDR2 YNFKEQ. Systemic immunosuppression or autoimmune disease history was grounds to exclude patients. The chain recombines TRBV4-2 with TRBJ2-5; D call uncertain. The clonotype was recovered from an adult with an advanced solid tumor such as melanoma, head and neck, liver or kidney cancer. The material was CD4+ or CD8+ T cells sorted from blood, obtained in a trial of the OX40 agonist ivuxolimab. Here the CDR3 DNA reads TGTGCCAGCAGTTTAGGCCGAGAGACCCAGTACTTC. This translates into CASSLGRETQYF.